This TCR beta chain was retrieved from a study of T-cell memory formation after mild COVID-19. TCRdb re-analysed the 5' RACE reads in MiXCR, keeping a single row per CDR3 protein. The sample lists hundreds of thousands of distinct CDR3 sequences; about 20% were seen once. The length of the CDR3 is 17 residues. The sample taken for sequencing was PBMCs or a T cell subset sorted from them (not recorded which). This clonotype originated in an adult woman who had mild COVID-19 (a few samples of this study predate the infection). Cell type and time point are not known. V gene TRBV1 combines with J gene TRBJ2-5; the D segment call TRBD2 is taken from the table without a DNA check. TRBV1 is termed a pseudogene. The DNA for the CDR3 is TGCACCAGCAGCCGTCGACTAGCGGGGGGGCGTCCAGAGACCCAGTACTTC. This encodes CTSSRRLAGGRPETQYF.